The rows below give T cell receptor beta chains drawn from one sample of a study of CD8 T cells in ankylosing spondylitis. TCRdb re-analysed the 5' RACE reads in MiXCR, keeping a single row per CDR3 protein. This table holds some 350,000 distinct CDR3 sequences, under 15% found once. The material sequenced was blood, either unsorted or a sorted T cell fraction (not recorded which). These receptors were obtained from a male donor with ankylosing spondylitis or in good health (not recorded which). The CDR3 runs from the conserved cysteine through the conserved F or W. Each record gives: CDR3 protein, V gene, D gene, CDR3 length, J gene. The D gene is left open where the match is weak.

cdr3_aa: CASSRQGIYGYTF; v_call: TRBV12-3/TRBV12-4; d_call: TRBD1; cdr3_length: 13; j_call: TRBJ1-2
cdr3_aa: CASSLVLDSYEQYF; v_call: TRBV12-3/TRBV12-4; d_call: -; cdr3_length: 14; j_call: TRBJ2-7
cdr3_aa: CSVCLNGKDYEQYF; v_call: TRBV29-1; d_call: -; cdr3_length: 14; j_call: TRBJ2-7
cdr3_aa: CSASRHAGGLETQYF; v_call: TRBV20-1; d_call: TRBD1; cdr3_length: 15; j_call: TRBJ2-5
cdr3_aa: CASNDQPGTYNEQFF; v_call: TRBV9; d_call: -; cdr3_length: 15; j_call: TRBJ2-1
cdr3_aa: CASSLAPQGNTEAFF; v_call: TRBV12-3/TRBV12-4; d_call: -; cdr3_length: 15; j_call: TRBJ1-1
cdr3_aa: CASGAGEETQYF; v_call: TRBV10-2; d_call: TRBD2; cdr3_length: 12; j_call: TRBJ2-5
cdr3_aa: CASTRSGVVGIQYF; v_call: TRBV12-3/TRBV12-4; d_call: -; cdr3_length: 14; j_call: TRBJ2-4
cdr3_aa: CASSEVADTEAFF; v_call: TRBV6-1; d_call: -; cdr3_length: 13; j_call: TRBJ1-1
cdr3_aa: CASSLSFFRGLYNSPLHF; v_call: TRBV27; d_call: -; cdr3_length: 18; j_call: TRBJ1-6
cdr3_aa: CASSPRGAQAYGYTF; v_call: TRBV6-1; d_call: -; cdr3_length: 15; j_call: TRBJ1-2
cdr3_aa: CASVGQGGGQPQHF; v_call: TRBV12-3/TRBV12-4; d_call: TRBD1; cdr3_length: 14; j_call: TRBJ1-5
cdr3_aa: CASSPGTSDPRRDTQYF; v_call: TRBV12-3/TRBV12-4; d_call: TRBD2; cdr3_length: 17; j_call: TRBJ2-3
cdr3_aa: CSARGGSRVGNQPQHF; v_call: TRBV20-1; d_call: -; cdr3_length: 16; j_call: TRBJ1-5
cdr3_aa: CASSTQSRDTQYF; v_call: TRBV5-1; d_call: -; cdr3_length: 13; j_call: TRBJ2-3
cdr3_aa: CATPSNAGGVTGELFF; v_call: TRBV15; d_call: TRBD2; cdr3_length: 16; j_call: TRBJ2-2
cdr3_aa: CASSFAGGRVAGAYNEQFF; v_call: TRBV12-3/TRBV12-4; d_call: -; cdr3_length: 19; j_call: TRBJ2-1
cdr3_aa: CASSLGTPPGPYEQYF; v_call: TRBV5-1; d_call: -; cdr3_length: 16; j_call: TRBJ2-7
cdr3_aa: CASSVGIYEQYF; v_call: TRBV2; d_call: -; cdr3_length: 12; j_call: TRBJ2-7
cdr3_aa: CASSLARIAFF; v_call: TRBV7-2; d_call: -; cdr3_length: 11; j_call: TRBJ1-1
cdr3_aa: CASSLSGGYNEQFF; v_call: TRBV5-1; d_call: -; cdr3_length: 14; j_call: TRBJ2-1
cdr3_aa: CSVEDEEGSNYGYTF; v_call: TRBV29-1; d_call: -; cdr3_length: 15; j_call: TRBJ1-2
cdr3_aa: CASSRGRGPSTDTQYF; v_call: TRBV12-3/TRBV12-4; d_call: -; cdr3_length: 16; j_call: TRBJ2-3
cdr3_aa: CASSLTSGALYNEQFF; v_call: TRBV12-3/TRBV12-4; d_call: TRBD2; cdr3_length: 16; j_call: TRBJ2-1
cdr3_aa: CASTLDGTGELFF; v_call: TRBV6-6; d_call: -; cdr3_length: 13; j_call: TRBJ2-2
cdr3_aa: CAISVQAQPQHF; v_call: TRBV10-3; d_call: -; cdr3_length: 12; j_call: TRBJ1-5
cdr3_aa: CASSRTGATNQPQHF; v_call: TRBV7-2; d_call: TRBD1; cdr3_length: 15; j_call: TRBJ1-5
cdr3_aa: CSAVGVAGVPWEFF; v_call: TRBV20-1; d_call: TRBD2; cdr3_length: 14; j_call: TRBJ2-1